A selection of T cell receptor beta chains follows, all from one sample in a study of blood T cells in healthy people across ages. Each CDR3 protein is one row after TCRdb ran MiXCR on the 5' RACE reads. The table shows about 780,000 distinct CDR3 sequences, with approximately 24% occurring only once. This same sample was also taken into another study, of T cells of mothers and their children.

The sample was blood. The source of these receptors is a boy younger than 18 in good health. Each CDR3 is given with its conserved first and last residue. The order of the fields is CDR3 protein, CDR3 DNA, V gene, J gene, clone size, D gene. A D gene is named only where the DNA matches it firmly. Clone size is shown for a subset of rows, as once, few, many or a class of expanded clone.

CDR3 protein: CASSAWTGGDSPLHF; CDR3 DNA: TGTGCCAGCAGCGCGTGGACAGGGGGCGATTCACCCCTCCACTTT; V gene: TRBV9; J gene: TRBJ1-6; clone size: few; D gene: TRBD1
CDR3 protein: CASSQDEETQYF; CDR3 DNA: TGTGCCAGCAGCCAAGATGAAGAGACCCAGTACTTC; V gene: TRBV3-1; J gene: TRBJ2-5; clone size: many; D gene: .
CDR3 protein: CASSLGFRGMIETQYF; CDR3 DNA: TGTGCCAGCAGCTTAGGGTTCCGGGGGATGATTGAGACCCAGTACTTC; V gene: TRBV7-9; J gene: TRBJ2-5; clone size: .; D gene: .
CDR3 protein: CASSVGVRGAMNTEAFF; CDR3 DNA: TGTGCCAGCAGCGTAGGTGTCCGGGGAGCTATGAACACTGAAGCTTTCTTT; V gene: TRBV9; J gene: TRBJ1-1; clone size: few; D gene: .
CDR3 protein: CATCRDLEGAIYGYTF; CDR3 DNA: TGTGCCACCTGCAGAGATTTAGAGGGCGCGATCTATGGCTACACCTTC; V gene: TRBV15; J gene: TRBJ1-2; clone size: few; D gene: .
CDR3 protein: CASRGQPNYGYTF; CDR3 DNA: TGTGCCAGCAGGGGACAACCCAACTATGGCTACACCTTC; V gene: TRBV12-3/TRBV12-4; J gene: TRBJ1-2; clone size: few; D gene: .
CDR3 protein: CASSFDGSGANVLTF; CDR3 DNA: TGTGCCAGCAGCTTTGACGGCTCTGGGGCCAACGTCCTGACTTTC; V gene: TRBV13; J gene: TRBJ2-6; clone size: .; D gene: .
CDR3 protein: CARSVGTAANEQFF; CDR3 DNA: TGCGCCCGCAGCGTAGGGACCGCGGCCAATGAGCAGTTCTTC; V gene: TRBV5-1; J gene: TRBJ2-1; clone size: .; D gene: .
CDR3 protein: CASSLEGKNAYGYTF; CDR3 DNA: TGTGCCAGCAGCTTAGAGGGGAAAAATGCCTATGGCTACACCTTC; V gene: TRBV13; J gene: TRBJ1-2; clone size: few; D gene: .
CDR3 protein: CASSRYGAIFGNEQFF; CDR3 DNA: TGTGCCAGCAGCCGGTACGGGGCTATATTTGGGAATGAGCAGTTCTTC; V gene: TRBV3-1; J gene: TRBJ2-1; clone size: .; D gene: .
CDR3 protein: CASSPGQGRVETQYF; CDR3 DNA: TGTGCCAGCAGTCCTGGACAGGGGCGGGTAGAGACCCAGTACTTC; V gene: TRBV27; J gene: TRBJ2-5; clone size: few; D gene: TRBD1
CDR3 protein: CSAGTGTGTDTQYF; CDR3 DNA: TGCAGTGCTGGGACCGGGACAGGCACAGATACGCAGTATTTT; V gene: TRBV20-1; J gene: TRBJ2-3; clone size: .; D gene: TRBD1
CDR3 protein: CASSQEGPLDTQYF; CDR3 DNA: TGTGCCAGCAGCCAGGAGGGGCCGTTAGATACGCAGTATTTT; V gene: TRBV6-6; J gene: TRBJ2-3; clone size: .; D gene: .
CDR3 protein: CAITSGQRETQYF; CDR3 DNA: TGTGCCATCACGTCGGGACAGAGAGAGACCCAGTACTTC; V gene: TRBV10-3; J gene: TRBJ2-5; clone size: few; D gene: TRBD1
CDR3 protein: CASSFPQGGRGSYNEQFF; CDR3 DNA: TGTGCCAGCAGCTTCCCCCAAGGGGGGAGAGGATCCTACAATGAGCAGTTCTTC; V gene: TRBV7-9; J gene: TRBJ2-1; clone size: .; D gene: .
CDR3 protein: CASSVKGLSEQFF; CDR3 DNA: TGCGCCAGCAGCGTAAAAGGTCTCAGTGAGCAGTTCTTC; V gene: TRBV5-1; J gene: TRBJ2-1; clone size: few; D gene: .
CDR3 protein: CAWSEDPNAAGELFF; CDR3 DNA: TGTGCCTGGAGTGAAGACCCGAACGCAGCCGGGGAGCTGTTTTTT; V gene: TRBV30; J gene: TRBJ2-2; clone size: few; D gene: .
CDR3 protein: CSAIKLTYNEQFF; CDR3 DNA: TGCAGTGCTATAAAACTAACCTACAATGAGCAGTTCTTC; V gene: TRBV20-1; J gene: TRBJ2-1; clone size: few; D gene: .
CDR3 protein: CSATSGGDVGTQYF; CDR3 DNA: TGCAGTGCTACTAGCGGGGGAGACGTCGGTACGCAGTATTTT; V gene: TRBV20-1; J gene: TRBJ2-3; clone size: few; D gene: TRBD2
CDR3 protein: CSAPGTTNEKLFF; CDR3 DNA: TGCAGTGCGCCAGGGACAACTAATGAAAAACTGTTTTTT; V gene: TRBV20-1; J gene: TRBJ1-4; clone size: .; D gene: .
CDR3 protein: CASSEQRPGHQPQHF; CDR3 DNA: TGTGCCAGCAGTGAGCAACGCCCCGGTCATCAGCCCCAGCATTTT; V gene: TRBV2; J gene: TRBJ1-5; clone size: .; D gene: .
CDR3 protein: CTSSQGLHKNIQYF; CDR3 DNA: TGTACCAGCAGTCAGGGACTCCATAAAAACATTCAGTACTTC; V gene: TRBV6-2/TRBV6-3; J gene: TRBJ2-4; clone size: few; D gene: .
CDR3 protein: CATRLASSYEQYF; CDR3 DNA: TGTGCCACCAGACTGGCCAGCTCCTACGAGCAGTACTTC; V gene: TRBV10-3; J gene: TRBJ2-7; clone size: .; D gene: .
CDR3 protein: CASSSGRLDTEAFF; CDR3 DNA: TGTGCCAGCAGCTCAGGACGTTTAGACACTGAAGCTTTCTTT; V gene: TRBV7-8; J gene: TRBJ1-1; clone size: .; D gene: .
CDR3 protein: CASSGDAVNQPQHF; CDR3 DNA: TGTGCCAGCAGCGGGGACGCGGTCAATCAGCCCCAGCATTTT; V gene: TRBV9; J gene: TRBJ1-5; clone size: few; D gene: .
CDR3 protein: CASSQDGGGLPSGYIQYF; CDR3 DNA: TGTGCCAGCAGCCAAGACGGGGGAGGACTGCCGAGTGGGTACATTCAGTACTTC; V gene: TRBV3-1; J gene: TRBJ2-4; clone size: .; D gene: .
CDR3 protein: CSGSTGGLGTDTQYF; CDR3 DNA: TGCAGCGGCTCTACAGGGGGCTTAGGCACAGATACGCAGTATTTT; V gene: TRBV29-1; J gene: TRBJ2-3; clone size: few; D gene: TRBD1
CDR3 protein: CASTTVGQGLEAFF; CDR3 DNA: TGTGCCAGCACCACGGTAGGGCAGGGGCTTGAAGCTTTCTTT; V gene: TRBV6-5; J gene: TRBJ1-1; clone size: once; D gene: .
CDR3 protein: CASTFRLAGTDTQYF; CDR3 DNA: TGTGCCAGCACCTTCCGACTAGCGGGGACAGATACGCAGTATTTT; V gene: TRBV12-3/TRBV12-4; J gene: TRBJ2-3; clone size: .; D gene: TRBD2
CDR3 protein: CASSLALAQGAWDTQYF; CDR3 DNA: TGTGCCAGCAGCTTAGCGCTAGCACAGGGGGCTTGGGATACGCAGTATTTT; V gene: TRBV7-6; J gene: TRBJ2-3; clone size: once; D gene: TRBD1
CDR3 protein: CASSISSGGSIYEQYF; CDR3 DNA: TGCGCCAGCAGCATATCCTCTGGGGGCTCCATCTACGAGCAGTACTTC; V gene: TRBV5-1; J gene: TRBJ2-7; clone size: .; D gene: .
CDR3 protein: CASSLAGEDYGYTF; CDR3 DNA: TGCGCCAGCAGCTTGGCAGGGGAAGACTATGGCTACACCTTC; V gene: TRBV5-1; J gene: TRBJ1-2; clone size: few; D gene: .
CDR3 protein: CSATRQDPSTDTQYF; CDR3 DNA: TGCAGTGCTACCCGACAAGACCCTAGCACAGATACGCAGTATTTT; V gene: TRBV20-1; J gene: TRBJ2-3; clone size: .; D gene: .
CDR3 protein: CAISDSVGDEKLFF; CDR3 DNA: TGTGCCATCAGTGACTCCGTGGGGGATGAAAAACTGTTTTTT; V gene: TRBV10-3; J gene: TRBJ1-4; clone size: .; D gene: .
CDR3 protein: CASSLAGVPYEQYF; CDR3 DNA: TGTGCCAGCAGTTTGGCAGGCGTCCCGTACGAGCAGTACTTC; V gene: TRBV28; J gene: TRBJ2-7; clone size: .; D gene: .
CDR3 protein: CAITTGHLNTEAFF; CDR3 DNA: TGTGCCATCACCACGGGACACCTGAACACTGAAGCTTTCTTT; V gene: TRBV10-3; J gene: TRBJ1-1; clone size: .; D gene: .
CDR3 protein: CASSLEAGPNYGYTF; CDR3 DNA: TGTGCCAGCAGCTTAGAGGCAGGGCCTAACTATGGCTACACCTTC; V gene: TRBV11-2; J gene: TRBJ1-2; clone size: few; D gene: .
CDR3 protein: CSVGHGKGELFF; CDR3 DNA: TGCAGCGTTGGCCATGGAAAAGGGGAGCTGTTTTTT; V gene: TRBV29-1; J gene: TRBJ2-2; clone size: .; D gene: .
CDR3 protein: CASSPGLAGAADTQYF; CDR3 DNA: TGTGCCAGCAGCCCCGGACTAGCGGGGGCCGCAGATACGCAGTATTTT; V gene: TRBV5-6; J gene: TRBJ2-3; clone size: few; D gene: TRBD2